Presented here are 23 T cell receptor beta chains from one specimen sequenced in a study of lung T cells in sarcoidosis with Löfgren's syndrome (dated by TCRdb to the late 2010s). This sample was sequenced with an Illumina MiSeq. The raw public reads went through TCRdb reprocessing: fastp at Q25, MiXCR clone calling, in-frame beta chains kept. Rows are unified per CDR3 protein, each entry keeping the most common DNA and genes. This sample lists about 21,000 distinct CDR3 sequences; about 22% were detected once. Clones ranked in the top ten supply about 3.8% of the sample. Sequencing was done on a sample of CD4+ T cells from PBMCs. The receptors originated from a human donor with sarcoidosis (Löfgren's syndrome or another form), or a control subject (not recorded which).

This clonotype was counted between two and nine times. The CDR3 reads CASSQNSGEETQYF. The CDR3 DNA reads as TGTGCCAGCAGCCAAAATAGCGGCGAGGAGACCCAGTACTTC. The chain is built from TRBV3-1 and TRBJ2-5; D may be TRBD2 (6 bases). V gave up 2 bases and J gave up 5 bases, with 12 bases separating them. The CDR3 has 14 residues. In germline, CDR1 is LGHDT, CDR2 YNNKEL (reference sequence).

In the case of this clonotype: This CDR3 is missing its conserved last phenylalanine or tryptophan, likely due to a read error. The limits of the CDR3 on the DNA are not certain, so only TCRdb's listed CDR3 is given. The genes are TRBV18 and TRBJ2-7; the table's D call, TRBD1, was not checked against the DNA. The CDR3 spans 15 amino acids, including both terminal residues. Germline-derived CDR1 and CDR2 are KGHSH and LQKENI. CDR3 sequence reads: CASSLDRGSPYEQCL.

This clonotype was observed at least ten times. The CDR3 coding sequence is TGCGCCAGCAGCGCCGTAGCGGGACAAGAGACCCAGTACTTC. Translated, it gives CASSAVAGQETQYF. The V and J genes are TRBV5-1 and TRBJ2-5, with TRBD2 identical over 8 bases. With 4 bases clipped from V and 2 bases from J, the junction kept 4 bases outside the gene matches. Germline loops: CDR1 SGHRS, CDR2 YFSETQ. This CDR3 is 14 amino acids long. The full variable domain, rest sourced from reference TRBV5-1 and TRBJ2-5, is KAGVTQTPRYLIKTRGQQVTLSCSPISGHRSVSWYQQTPGQGLQFLFEYFSETQRNKGNFPGRFSGRQFSNSRSEMNVSTLELGDSALYLCASSAVAGQETQYFGPGTRLLVL.

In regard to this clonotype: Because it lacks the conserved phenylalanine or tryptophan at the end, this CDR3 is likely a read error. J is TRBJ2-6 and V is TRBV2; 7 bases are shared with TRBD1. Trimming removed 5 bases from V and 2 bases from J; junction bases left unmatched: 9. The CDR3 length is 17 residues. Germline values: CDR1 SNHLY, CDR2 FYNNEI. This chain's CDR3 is CASSRLQGKAGANVLTL. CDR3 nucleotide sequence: TGTGCCAGCAGTAGGTTACAGGGGAAGGCTGGGGCCAACGTCCTGACTCTC.

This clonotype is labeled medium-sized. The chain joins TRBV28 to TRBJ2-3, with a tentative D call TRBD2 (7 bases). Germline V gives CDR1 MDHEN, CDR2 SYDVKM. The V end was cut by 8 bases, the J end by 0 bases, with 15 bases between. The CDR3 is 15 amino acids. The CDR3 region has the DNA TGTGCCAGCGGGGGGGCAGGACGAAGCACAGATACGCAGTATTTT. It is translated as CASGGAGRSTDTQYF.

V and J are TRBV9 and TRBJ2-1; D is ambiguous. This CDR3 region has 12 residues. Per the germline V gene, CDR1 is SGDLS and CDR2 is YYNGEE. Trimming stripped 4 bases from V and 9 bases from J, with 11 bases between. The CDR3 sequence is CASSPQEGEQFF. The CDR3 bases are TGTGCCAGCAGCCCCCAGGAAGGTGAGCAGTTCTTC.

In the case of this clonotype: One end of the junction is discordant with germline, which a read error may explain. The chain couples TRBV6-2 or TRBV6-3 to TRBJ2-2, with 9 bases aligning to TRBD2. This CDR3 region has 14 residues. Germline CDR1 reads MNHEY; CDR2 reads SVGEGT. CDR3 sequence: CASFKAGGTGEPFF. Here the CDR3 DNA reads TGTGCCAGCTTTAAAGCGGGGGGCACCGGGGAGCCGTTTTTT.

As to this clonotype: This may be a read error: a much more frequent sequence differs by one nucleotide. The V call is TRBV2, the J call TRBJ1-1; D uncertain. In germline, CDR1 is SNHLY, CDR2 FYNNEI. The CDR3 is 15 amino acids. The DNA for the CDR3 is TGTGCCGGCAGTGAAGCGGAGGGTTCTACGTTGGAAGCTTTCTTT. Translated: CAGSEAEGSTLEAFF. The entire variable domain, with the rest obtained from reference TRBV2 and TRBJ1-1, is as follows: EPEVTQTPSHQVTQMGQEVILRCVPISNHLYFYWYRQILGQKVEFLVSFYNNEISEKSEIFDDQFSVERPDGSNFTLKIRSTKLEDSAMYFCAGSEAEGSTLEAFFGQGTRLTVV.

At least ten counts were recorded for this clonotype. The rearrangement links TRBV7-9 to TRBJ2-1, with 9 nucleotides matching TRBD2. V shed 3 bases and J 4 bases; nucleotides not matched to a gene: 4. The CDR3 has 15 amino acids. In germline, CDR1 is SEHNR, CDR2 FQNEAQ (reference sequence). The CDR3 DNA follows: TGTGCCAGCAGCTTTCTGGGACTAGCTTACAATGAGCAGTTCTTC. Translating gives CASSFLGLAYNEQFF.

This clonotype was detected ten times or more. The CDR3 here is CASSYSRDSNQPQHF. CDR3 nucleotide sequence: TGTGCCAGCAGTTATAGCAGGGATAGCAATCAGCCCCAGCATTTT. The chain couples TRBV6-1 to TRBJ1-5; maybe TRBD1 (5 bases). Trimming cost V 5 bases and J 0 bases, with 11 bases left between them. This CDR3 region has 15 residues. CDR1 is MNHNS and CDR2 is SASEGT in the germline V gene.

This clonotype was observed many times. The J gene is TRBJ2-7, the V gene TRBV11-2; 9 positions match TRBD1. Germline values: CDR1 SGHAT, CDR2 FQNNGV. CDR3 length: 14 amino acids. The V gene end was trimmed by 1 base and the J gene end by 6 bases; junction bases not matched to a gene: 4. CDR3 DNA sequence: TGTGCCAGCAGCTTAGTGGGGACAGGGATCGAGCAGTACTTC. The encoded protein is CASSLVGTGIEQYF. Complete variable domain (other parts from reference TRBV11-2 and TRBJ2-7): EAGVAQSPRYKIIEKRQSVAFWCNPISGHATLYWYQQILGQGPKLLIQFQNNGVVDDSQLPKDRFSAERLKGVDSTLKIQPAKLEDSAVYLCASSLVGTGIEQYFGPGTRLTVT.

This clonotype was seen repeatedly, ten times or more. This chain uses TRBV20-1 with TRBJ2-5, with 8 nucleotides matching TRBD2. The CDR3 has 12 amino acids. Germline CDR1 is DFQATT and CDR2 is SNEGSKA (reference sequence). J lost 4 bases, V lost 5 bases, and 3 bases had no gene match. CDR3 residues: CSAPLAGETQYF. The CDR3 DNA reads TGCAGTGCTCCCCTAGCGGGAGAGACCCAGTACTTC.

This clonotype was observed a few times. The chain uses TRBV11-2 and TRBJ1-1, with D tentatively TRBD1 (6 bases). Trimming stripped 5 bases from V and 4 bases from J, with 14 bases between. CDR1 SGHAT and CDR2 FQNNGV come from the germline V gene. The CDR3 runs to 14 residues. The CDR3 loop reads CASSPAGGRTEAFF. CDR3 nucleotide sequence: TGTGCCAGCAGCCCGGCGGGGGGCCGCACTGAAGCTTTCTTT.

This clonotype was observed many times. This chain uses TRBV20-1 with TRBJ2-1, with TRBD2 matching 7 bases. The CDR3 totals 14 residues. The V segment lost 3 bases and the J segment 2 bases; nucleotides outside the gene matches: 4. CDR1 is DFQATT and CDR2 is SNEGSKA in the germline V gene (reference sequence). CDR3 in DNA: TGCAGTGCTAGCGGGGGGACCGCCTACAATGAGCAGTTCTTC. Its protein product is CSASGGTAYNEQFF.

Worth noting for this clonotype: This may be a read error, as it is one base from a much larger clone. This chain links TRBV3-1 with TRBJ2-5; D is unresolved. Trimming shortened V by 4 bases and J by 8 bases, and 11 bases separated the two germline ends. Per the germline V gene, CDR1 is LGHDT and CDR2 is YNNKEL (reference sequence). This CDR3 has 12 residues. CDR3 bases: TGTGCCAGCAGCCGAGATCTGTATACCCAGTACTTC. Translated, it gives CASSRDLYTQYF.

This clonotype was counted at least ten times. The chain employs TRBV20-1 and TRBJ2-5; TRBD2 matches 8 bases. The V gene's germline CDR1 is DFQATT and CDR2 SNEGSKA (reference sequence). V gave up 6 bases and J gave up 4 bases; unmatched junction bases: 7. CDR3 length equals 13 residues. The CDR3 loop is CSATSGGAETQYF. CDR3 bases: TGCAGTGCCACTTCCGGGGGGGCAGAGACCCAGTACTTC.

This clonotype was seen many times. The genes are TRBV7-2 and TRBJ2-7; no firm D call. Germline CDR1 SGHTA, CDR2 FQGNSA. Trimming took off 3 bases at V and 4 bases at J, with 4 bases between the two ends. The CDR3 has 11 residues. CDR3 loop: CASSLYYEQYF. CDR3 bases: TGTGCCAGCAGCTTGTATTACGAGCAGTACTTC.

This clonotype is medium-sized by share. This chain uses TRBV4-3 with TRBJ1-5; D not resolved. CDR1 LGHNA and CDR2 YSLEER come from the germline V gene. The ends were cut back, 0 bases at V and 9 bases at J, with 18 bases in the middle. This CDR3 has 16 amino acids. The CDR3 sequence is CASSQDLSSEFMPQHF. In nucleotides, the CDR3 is TGCGCCAGCAGCCAAGATCTCAGCTCGGAGTTCATGCCCCAGCATTTT.

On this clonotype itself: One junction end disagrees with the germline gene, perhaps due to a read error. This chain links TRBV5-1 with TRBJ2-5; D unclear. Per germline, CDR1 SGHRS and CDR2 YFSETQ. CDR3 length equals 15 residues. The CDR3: CASSLHSATQGTQYF. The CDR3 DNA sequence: TGCGCCAGCAGCTTGCACAGCGCTACCCAAGGGACCCAGTACTTC.

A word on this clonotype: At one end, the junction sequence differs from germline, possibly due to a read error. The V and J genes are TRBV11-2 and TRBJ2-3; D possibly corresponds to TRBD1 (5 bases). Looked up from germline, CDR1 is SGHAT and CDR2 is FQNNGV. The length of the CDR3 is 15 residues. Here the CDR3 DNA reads TGCGCCAGCAGCTTGGGGCAGTTAGGCGCAGATACGCAGTATTTT. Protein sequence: CASSLGQLGADTQYF. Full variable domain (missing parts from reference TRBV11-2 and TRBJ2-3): EAGVAQSPRYKIIEKRQSVAFWCNPISGHATLYWYQQILGQGPKLLIQFQNNGVVDDSQLPKDRFSAERLKGVDSTLKIQPAKLEDSAVYLCASSLGQLGADTQYFGPGTRLTVL.

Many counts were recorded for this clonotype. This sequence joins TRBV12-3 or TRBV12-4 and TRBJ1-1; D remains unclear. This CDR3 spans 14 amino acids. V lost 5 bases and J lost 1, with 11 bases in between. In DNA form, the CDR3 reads TGTGCCAGCAGTCCCCGTCGCGGGAACACTGAAGCTTTCTTT. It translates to CASSPRRGNTEAFF.

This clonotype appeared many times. This chain's CDR3 is CASKDQNTEAFF. The CDR3 nucleotides read TGTGCCAGTAAGGATCAGAACACTGAAGCTTTCTTT. The chain is built from TRBV19 and TRBJ1-1; the D is unclear. Trimming stripped 7 bases from V and 1 base from J, with 7 bases between. The CDR3 is 12 amino acids. CDR1 is LNHDA, CDR2 SQIVND, per germline (reference sequence).

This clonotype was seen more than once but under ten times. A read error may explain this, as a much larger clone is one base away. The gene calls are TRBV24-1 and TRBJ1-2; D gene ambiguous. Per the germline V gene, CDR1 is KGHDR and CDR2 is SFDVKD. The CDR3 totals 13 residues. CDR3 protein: CATSDLTDYGCTF. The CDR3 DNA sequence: TGTGCCACCAGTGATTTAACAGATTATGGCTGCACCTTC.